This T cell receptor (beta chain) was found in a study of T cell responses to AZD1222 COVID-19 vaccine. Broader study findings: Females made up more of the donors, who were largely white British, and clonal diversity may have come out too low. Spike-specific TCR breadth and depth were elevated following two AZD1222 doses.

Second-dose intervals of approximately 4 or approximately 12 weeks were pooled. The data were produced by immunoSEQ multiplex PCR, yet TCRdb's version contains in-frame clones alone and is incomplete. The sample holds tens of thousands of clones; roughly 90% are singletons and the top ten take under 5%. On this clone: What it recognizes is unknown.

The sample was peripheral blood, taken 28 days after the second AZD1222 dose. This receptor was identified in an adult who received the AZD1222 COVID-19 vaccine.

The CDR3 sequence is CASSQVGGVKQGIATDTQYF. The DNA of the CDR3 is TGTGCCAGCAGCCAAGTAGGGGGGGTCAAACAGGGGATTGCCACAGATACGCAGTATTTT. The chain employs TRBV3-1 (or the pseudogene TRBV3-2) and TRBJ2-3; the D gene could be TRBD1 or TRBD2 (7 bases each). V was pared by 1 base and J by 2 bases, with 25 bases between. There are 20 residues in the CDR3. Germline assignment: CDR1 LGHDT and CDR2 YNNKEL (reference sequence).